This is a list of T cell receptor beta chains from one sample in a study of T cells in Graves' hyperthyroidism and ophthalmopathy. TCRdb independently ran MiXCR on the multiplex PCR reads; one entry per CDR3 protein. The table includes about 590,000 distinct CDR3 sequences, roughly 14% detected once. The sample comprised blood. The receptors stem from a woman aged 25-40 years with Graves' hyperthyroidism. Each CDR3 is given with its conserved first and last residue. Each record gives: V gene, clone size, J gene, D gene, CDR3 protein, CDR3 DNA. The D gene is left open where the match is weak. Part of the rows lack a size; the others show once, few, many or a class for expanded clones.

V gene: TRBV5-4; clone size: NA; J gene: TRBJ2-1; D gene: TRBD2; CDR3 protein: CASSGETSGSLDEQFF; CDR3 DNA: TGTGCCAGCAGCGGGGAGACTAGCGGGAGTCTCGATGAGCAGTTCTTC
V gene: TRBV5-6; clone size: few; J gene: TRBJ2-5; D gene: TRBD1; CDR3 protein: CASSSDRVETQYF; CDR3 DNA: TGTGCCAGCAGCTCGGACAGGGTAGAGACCCAGTACTTC
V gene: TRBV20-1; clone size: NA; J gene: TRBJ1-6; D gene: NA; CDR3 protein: CSARSLFRERYNSPLHF; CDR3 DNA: TGCAGTGCTAGATCCCTATTCAGGGAGAGATATAATTCACCCCTCCACTTT
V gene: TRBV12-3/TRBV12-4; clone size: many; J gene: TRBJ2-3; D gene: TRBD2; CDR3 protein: CASSQHTAGVGRVRTDTQYF; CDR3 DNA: TGTGCCAGCAGTCAACATACCGCGGGGGTCGGGCGGGTGCGCACAGATACGCAGTATTTT
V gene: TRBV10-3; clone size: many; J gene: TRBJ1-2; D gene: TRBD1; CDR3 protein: CAISKGQGAVDGYTF; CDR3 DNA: TGTGCCATCAGCAAAGGACAGGGGGCAGTGGATGGCTACACCTTC
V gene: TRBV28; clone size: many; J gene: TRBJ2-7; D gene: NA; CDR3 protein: CASSFKVFYSYEQYF; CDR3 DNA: TGTGCCAGCAGTTTTAAGGTCTTTTACTCCTACGAGCAGTACTTC
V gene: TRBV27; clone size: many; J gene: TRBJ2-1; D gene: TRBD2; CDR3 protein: CASIGAGVRGEQFF; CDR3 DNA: TGTGCCAGCATCGGCGCGGGAGTTAGAGGGGAGCAGTTCTTC
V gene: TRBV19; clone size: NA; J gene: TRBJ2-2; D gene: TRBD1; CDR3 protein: CASSPRIDRAGELFF; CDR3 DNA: TGTGCCAGTAGTCCCCGAATAGACAGGGCCGGGGAGCTGTTTTTT
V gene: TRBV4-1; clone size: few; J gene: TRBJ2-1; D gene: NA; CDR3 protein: CASSRGHIASPYNEQFF; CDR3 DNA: TGCGCCAGCAGCCGAGGTCATATCGCGAGTCCCTACAATGAGCAGTTCTTC
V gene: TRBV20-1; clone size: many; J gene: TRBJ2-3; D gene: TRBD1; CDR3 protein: CRPETGGRTDTQYF; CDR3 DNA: TGCAGACCAGAGACAGGGGGCCGCACAGATACGCAGTATTTT
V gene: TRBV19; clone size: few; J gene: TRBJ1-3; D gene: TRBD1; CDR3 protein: CASSIRTGGARPGNTIYF; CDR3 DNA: TGTGCCAGTAGTATCCGAACAGGGGGCGCAAGACCTGGAAACACCATATATTTT
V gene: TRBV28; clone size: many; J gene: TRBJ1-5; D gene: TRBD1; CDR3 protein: CASTPTGESNQPQHF; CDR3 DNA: TGTGCCAGCACACCGACAGGGGAGAGCAATCAGCCCCAGCATTTT
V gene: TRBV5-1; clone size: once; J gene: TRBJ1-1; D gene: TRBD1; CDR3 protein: CASSPDRGGGTEAFF; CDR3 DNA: TGCGCCAGCAGCCCTGACAGGGGCGGGGGCACTGAAGCTTTCTTT
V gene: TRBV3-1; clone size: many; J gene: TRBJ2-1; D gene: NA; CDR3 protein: CASSHRAVSSYNEQFF; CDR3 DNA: TGTGCCAGCAGCCACCGAGCGGTTAGCTCCTACAATGAGCAGTTCTTC
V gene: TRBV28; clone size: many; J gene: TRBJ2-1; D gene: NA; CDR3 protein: CASSLPYNEQFF; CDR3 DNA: TGTGCCAGCAGTTTACCTTACAATGAGCAGTTCTTC
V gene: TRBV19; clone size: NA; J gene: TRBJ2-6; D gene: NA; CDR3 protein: CASMQGPGANVLTF; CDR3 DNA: TGTGCCAGTATGCAGGGTCCAGGGGCCAACGTCCTGACTTTC
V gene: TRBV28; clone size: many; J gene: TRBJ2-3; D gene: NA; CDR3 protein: CASSSPAVADRLDTQYF; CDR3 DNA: TGTGCCAGCAGTTCACCTGCCGTAGCGGATCGGCTCGATACGCAGTATTTT
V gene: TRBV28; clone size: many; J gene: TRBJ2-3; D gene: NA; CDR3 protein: CASRTLDGLVWGTQYF; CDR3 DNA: TGTGCCAGCAGGACGCTGGACGGGTTGGTTTGGGGTACGCAGTATTTT
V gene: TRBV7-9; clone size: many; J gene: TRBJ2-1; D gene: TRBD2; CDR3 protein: CASSLALMTSGYNEQFF; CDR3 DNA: TGTGCCAGCAGCTTAGCGCTTATGACTAGCGGGTACAATGAGCAGTTCTTC
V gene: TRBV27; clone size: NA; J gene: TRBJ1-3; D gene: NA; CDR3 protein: CASSLHAAGNTIYF; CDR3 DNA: TGTGCCAGCAGTCTCCATGCGGCTGGAAACACCATATATTTT
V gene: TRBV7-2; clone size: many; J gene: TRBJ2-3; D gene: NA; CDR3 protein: CASSLGITGLGTSTDTQYF; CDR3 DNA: TGTGCCAGCAGCTTAGGAATCACGGGGCTAGGAACTAGCACAGATACGCAGTATTTT
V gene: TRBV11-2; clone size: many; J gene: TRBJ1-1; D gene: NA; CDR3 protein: CASSLRVWGTEAFF; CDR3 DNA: TGTGCCAGCAGCTTAAGGGTTTGGGGGACTGAAGCTTTCTTT
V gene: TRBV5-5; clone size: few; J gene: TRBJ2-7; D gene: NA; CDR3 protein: CASSPTRSVYEQYF; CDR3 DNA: TGTGCCAGCAGCCCGACTAGGTCCGTCTACGAGCAGTACTTC
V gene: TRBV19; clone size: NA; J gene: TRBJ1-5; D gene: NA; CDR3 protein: CASSGRGLLPNQPQHF; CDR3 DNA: TGTGCCAGCTCGGGGAGGGGCCTACTGCCCAATCAGCCCCAGCATTTT
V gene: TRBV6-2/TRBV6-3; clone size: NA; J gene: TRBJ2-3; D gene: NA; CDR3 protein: CASSPGDVDTQYF; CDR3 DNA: TGTGCCAGCAGTCCAGGAGATGTAGATACGCAGTATTTT
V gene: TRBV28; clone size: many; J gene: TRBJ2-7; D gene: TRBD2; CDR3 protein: CASSWGTRTTYEQYF; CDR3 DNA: TGTGCCAGCAGTTGGGGGACTAGAACTACCTACGAGCAGTACTTC
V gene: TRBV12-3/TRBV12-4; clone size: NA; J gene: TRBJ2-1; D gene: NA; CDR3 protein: CASGESPEQFF; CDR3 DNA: TGTGCCAGCGGGGAGAGTCCTGAGCAGTTCTTC
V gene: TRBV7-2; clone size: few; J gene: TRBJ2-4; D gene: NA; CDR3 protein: CASRGLKNIQYF; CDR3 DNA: TGTGCCAGCAGGGGCCTCAAAAACATTCAGTACTTC